The 2 T cell receptor beta chains in this list originate from one sample, sequenced in a study of shared clonotypes between healthy human individuals. Clones were read by immunoSEQ multiplex PCR, and TCRdb kept only the in-frame ones, dropping some. The table has just over 2,000,000 clones, 95% seen once. Specimen: naive CD4+ T cells sorted from blood. Subset: CD45RA+ positively selected. These receptors came from a young man in good health.

The J gene is TRBJ2-6, the V gene TRBV11-2, with a weak D call TRBD2 (6 bases). With 1 base removed from V and 1 base from J, the gap between germline ends came to 14 bases. The CDR3 consists of 18 residues. CDR1 SGHAT and CDR2 FQNNGV come from the germline V gene. The CDR3 region has the DNA TGTGCCAGCAGCTTAGTGGGACTCACGAGTTCTGGGGCCAACGTCCTGACTTTC. Amino acid sequence: CASSLVGLTSSGANVLTF.

Only one count was recorded for this clone. This rearrangement joins TRBV10-3 to TRBJ1-1; D gene uncertain. CDR3 length: 14 residues. Trimming took 0 bases from V and 2 from J, leaving 7 bases between them. Looked up from germline, CDR1 is ENHRY and CDR2 is SYGVKD. The CDR3 region is CAISESLVNTEAFF. For the CDR3, the DNA is TGTGCCATCAGTGAGTCTTTGGTTAACACTGAAGCTTTCTTT.